This entry features one TCR beta chain sequence. The data belong to a study of cytotoxic CD8 clonotypes in ibrutinib-treated CLL. Assay: immunoSEQ multiplex PCR; the TCRdb copy retains only in-frame clones and omits some. The top ten hold over 9.5% of the sample, which has 200,000 to 250,000 clones, roughly three quarters seen once. The CDR3 totals 16 residues. Per the germline V gene, CDR1 is SNHLY and CDR2 is FYNNEI. V trimming: 4 bases; J trimming: 1 base; junction bases outside the gene matches: 6. The chain joins TRBV2 to TRBJ1-5; 8 bases are shared with TRBD1. Sequences were derived from PBMCs, sampled after 12 months of ibrutinib treatment. The sequence derives from a human donor with chronic lymphocytic leukemia. The DNA of the CDR3 is TGTGCCAGCAGTGTTTCCAGGGGGCGGAGCAATCAGCCCCAGCATTTT. It yields the protein CASSVSRGRSNQPQHF.